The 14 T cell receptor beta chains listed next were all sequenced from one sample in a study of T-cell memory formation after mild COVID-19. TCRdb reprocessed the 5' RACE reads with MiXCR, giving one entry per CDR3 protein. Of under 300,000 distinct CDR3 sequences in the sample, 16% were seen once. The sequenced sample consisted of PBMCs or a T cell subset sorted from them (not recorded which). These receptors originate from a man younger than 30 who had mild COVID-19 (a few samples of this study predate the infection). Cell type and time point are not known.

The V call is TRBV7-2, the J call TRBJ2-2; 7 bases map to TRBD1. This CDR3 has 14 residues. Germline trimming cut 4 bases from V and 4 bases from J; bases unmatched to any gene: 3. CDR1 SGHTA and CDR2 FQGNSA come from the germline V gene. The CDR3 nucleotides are TGTGCCAGCAGCTCGAGGACAGGCACCGGGGAGCTGTTTTTT. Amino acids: CASSSRTGTGELFF.

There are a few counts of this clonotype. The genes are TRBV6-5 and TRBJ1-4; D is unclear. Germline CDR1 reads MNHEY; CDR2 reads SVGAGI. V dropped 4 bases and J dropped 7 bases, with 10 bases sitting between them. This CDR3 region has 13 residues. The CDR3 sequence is CASSSRGFEKLFF. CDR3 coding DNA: TGTGCCAGCAGTTCTCGGGGATTTGAAAAACTGTTTTTT.

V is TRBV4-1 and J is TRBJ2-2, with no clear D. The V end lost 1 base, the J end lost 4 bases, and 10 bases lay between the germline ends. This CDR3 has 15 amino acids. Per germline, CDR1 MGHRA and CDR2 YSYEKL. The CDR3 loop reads CASSQGGLSTGELFF. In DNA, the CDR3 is TGCGCCAGCAGCCAAGGGGGTTTGAGCACCGGGGAGCTGTTTTTT.

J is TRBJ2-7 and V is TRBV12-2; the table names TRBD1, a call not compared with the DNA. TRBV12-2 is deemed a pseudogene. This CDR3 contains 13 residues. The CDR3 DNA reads TGTGCAAGTCGCTGGGACAGATCCTACGAGCAGTACGTC. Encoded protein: CASRWDRSYEQYV.

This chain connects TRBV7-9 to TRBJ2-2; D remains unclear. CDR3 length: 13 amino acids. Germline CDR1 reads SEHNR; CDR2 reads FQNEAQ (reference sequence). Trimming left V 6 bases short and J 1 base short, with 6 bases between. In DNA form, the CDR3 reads TGTGCCAGCAGGCAAGGGAACACCGGGGAGCTGTTTTTT. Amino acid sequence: CASRQGNTGELFF.

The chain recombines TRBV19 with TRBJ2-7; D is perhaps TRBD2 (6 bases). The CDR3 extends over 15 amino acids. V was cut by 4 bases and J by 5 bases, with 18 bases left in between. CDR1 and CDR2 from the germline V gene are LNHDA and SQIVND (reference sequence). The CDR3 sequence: CASSNRDSNHHEQYF. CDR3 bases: TGTGCCAGTAGTAACCGGGACTCAAACCACCACGAGCAGTACTTC.

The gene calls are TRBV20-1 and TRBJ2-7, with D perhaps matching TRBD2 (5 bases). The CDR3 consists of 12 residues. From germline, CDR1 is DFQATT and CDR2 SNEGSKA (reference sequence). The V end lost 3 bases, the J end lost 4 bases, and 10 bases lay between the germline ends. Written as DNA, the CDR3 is TGCAGTGCTAGCGGAGGTGGATACGAGCAGTACGTC. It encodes CSASGGGYEQYV.

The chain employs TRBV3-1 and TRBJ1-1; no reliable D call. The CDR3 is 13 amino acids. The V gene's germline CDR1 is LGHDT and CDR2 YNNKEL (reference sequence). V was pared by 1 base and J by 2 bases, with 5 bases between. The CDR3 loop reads CASSQVRNTEAFF. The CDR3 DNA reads TGTGCCAGCAGCCAAGTCAGAAACACTGAAGCTTTCTTT. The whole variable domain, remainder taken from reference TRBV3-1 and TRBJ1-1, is DTAVSQTPKYLVTQMGNDKSIKCEQNLGHDTMYWYKQDSKKFLKIMFSYNNKELIINETVPNRFSPKSPDKAHLNLHINSLELGDSAVYFCASSQVRNTEAFFGQGTRLTVV.

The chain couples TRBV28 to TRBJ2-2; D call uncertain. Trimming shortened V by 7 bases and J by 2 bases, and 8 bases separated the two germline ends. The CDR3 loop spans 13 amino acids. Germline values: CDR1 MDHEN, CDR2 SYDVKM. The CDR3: CASIARNTGELFF. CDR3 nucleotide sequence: TGTGCCAGCATAGCCAGAAACACCGGGGAGCTGTTTTTT.

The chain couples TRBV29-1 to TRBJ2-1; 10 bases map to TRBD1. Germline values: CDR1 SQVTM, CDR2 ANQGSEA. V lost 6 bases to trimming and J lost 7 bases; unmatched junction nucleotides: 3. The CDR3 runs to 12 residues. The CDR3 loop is CSVGGQGNEQFF. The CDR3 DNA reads TGCAGCGTGGGGGGACAGGGGAATGAGCAGTTCTTC.

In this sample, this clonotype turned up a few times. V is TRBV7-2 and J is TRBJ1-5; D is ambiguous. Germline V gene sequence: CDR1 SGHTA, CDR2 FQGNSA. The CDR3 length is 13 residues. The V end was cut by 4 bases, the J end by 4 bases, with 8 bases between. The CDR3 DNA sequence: TGTGCCAGCAGCTCTCAGTTAAATCAGCCCCAGCATTTT. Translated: CASSSQLNQPQHF.

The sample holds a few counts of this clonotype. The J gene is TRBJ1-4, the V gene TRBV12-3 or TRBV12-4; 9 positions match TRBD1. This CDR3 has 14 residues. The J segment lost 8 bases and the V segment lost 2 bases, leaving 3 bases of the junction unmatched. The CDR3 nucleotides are TGTGCCAGCAGTTTACGGGACAGGGCAGAAAAACTGTTTTTT. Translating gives CASSLRDRAEKLFF.

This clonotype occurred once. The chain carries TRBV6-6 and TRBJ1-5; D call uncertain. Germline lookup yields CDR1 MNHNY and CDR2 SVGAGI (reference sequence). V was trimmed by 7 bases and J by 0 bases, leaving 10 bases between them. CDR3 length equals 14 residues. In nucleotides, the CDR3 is TGTGCCAGCAACCCCTCGGATAGCAATCAGCCCCAGCATTTT. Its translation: CASNPSDSNQPQHF.

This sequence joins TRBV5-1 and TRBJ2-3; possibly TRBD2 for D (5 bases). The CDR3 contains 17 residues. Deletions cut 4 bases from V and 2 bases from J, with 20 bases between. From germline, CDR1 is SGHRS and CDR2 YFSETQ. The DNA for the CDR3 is TGCGCCAGCAGCCTGACCCCGGGAACTCAGTCCACAGATACGCAGTATTTT. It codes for CASSLTPGTQSTDTQYF. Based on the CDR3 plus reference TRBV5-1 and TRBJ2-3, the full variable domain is KAGVTQTPRYLIKTRGQQVTLSCSPISGHRSVSWYQQTPGQGLQFLFEYFSETQRNKGNFPGRFSGRQFSNSRSEMNVSTLELGDSALYLCASSLTPGTQSTDTQYFGPGTRLTVL.